One and the same sample provided the 17 T cell receptor beta chains below, sequenced in a study of T cells after somatic rescue of genetic block. Sequenced by immunoSEQ multiplex PCR; TCRdb stores in-frame clones only, minus some. The profile shows over 14,000 clones, about two thirds of them singletons. Sample: peripheral blood mononuclear cells (PBMCs). The origin of the receptors is a boy between 10 and 17 years old.

J is TRBJ1-2 and V is TRBV28; the D is unclear. Trimming cost V 5 bases and J 6 bases, with 10 bases left between them. Germline CDR1 and CDR2: MDHEN and SYDVKM. The CDR3 runs 12 residues. The CDR3 spells CASSRTENGYTF. CDR3 DNA sequence: TGTGCCAGCAGTCGGACGGAGAATGGCTACACCTTC.

The table lists this clone with many counts. The chain links TRBV5-3 to TRBJ1-2, with D unresolved. TRBV5-3 is an ORF for which the function is uncertain. The CDR3 extends over 14 amino acids. V lost 5 bases to trimming and J lost 4 bases, with 15 bases between them. The CDR3 protein is CARSTGHRSYGYTF. The CDR3 region has the DNA TGTGCCAGAAGTACCGGCCATCGGAGCTATGGCTACACCTTC.

V usage is TRBV7-9 and J usage is TRBJ1-3; no reliable D call. Looked up from germline, CDR1 is SEHNR and CDR2 is FQNEAQ (reference sequence). Trimming pared 3 bases from V and 4 bases from J, leaving 13 bases between. CDR3 length equals 15 residues. In DNA form, the CDR3 reads TGTGCCAGCAGCTTGTCCCGACTTTTAGGAAACACCATATATTTT. The encoded protein is CASSLSRLLGNTIYF.

This clone was found a few times. The chain joins TRBV11-2 to TRBJ1-1, with D unclear. V was shortened by 3 bases and J by 3 bases, with 5 bases between the two germline ends. The CDR3 is made up of 12 amino acids. In germline, CDR1 is SGHAT, CDR2 FQNNGV. The CDR3 sequence is CASSFLDTEAFF. Here the CDR3 DNA reads TGTGCCAGCAGCTTTTTGGACACTGAAGCTTTCTTT. The full variable domain, rest sourced from reference TRBV11-2 and TRBJ1-1, is EAGVAQSPRYKIIEKRQSVAFWCNPISGHATLYWYQQILGQGPKLLIQFQNNGVVDDSQLPKDRFSAERLKGVDSTLKIQPAKLEDSAVYLCASSFLDTEAFFGQGTRLTVV.

The genes are TRBV7-4 and TRBJ2-1; TRBD2 might be the D (6 bases). With 4 bases removed from V and 0 bases from J, the gap between germline ends came to 13 bases. Per the germline V gene, CDR1 is SGHVT and CDR2 is SQSDAQ. The CDR3 loop spans 16 amino acids. The CDR3 nucleotides are TGTGCCAGCAGCTCGACCGGGACTCCCTCCTACAATGAGCAGTTCTTC. Translated: CASSSTGTPSYNEQFF. Using reference TRBV7-4 and TRBJ2-1 for the parts outside the CDR3, the full variable domain is GAGVSQSPRYKVAKRGRDVALRCDSISGHVTLYWYRQTLGQGSEVLTYSQSDAQRDKSGRPSGRFSAERPERSVSTLKIQRTEQGDSAVYLCASSSTGTPSYNEQFFGPGTRLTVL.

This chain links TRBV5-1 with TRBJ1-3, with D possibly being TRBD1 (5 bases). The CDR3 consists of 17 residues. The germline V gene encodes CDR1 SGHRS and CDR2 YFSETQ. The ends were cut back, 0 bases at V and 0 bases at J, with 13 bases in the middle. DNA of the CDR3: TGCGCCAGCAGCTTGGGACCTTCCGGGGGCTCTGGAAACACCATATATTTT. Residues: CASSLGPSGGSGNTIYF.

This chain uses TRBV14 with TRBJ1-4; the match to TRBD1 covers 10 bases. This CDR3 contains 19 residues. V was pared by 0 bases and J by 4 bases, with 11 bases of the junction left unmatched. CDR1 and CDR2 from the germline V gene are SGHDN and FVKESK. As DNA, the CDR3 is TGTGCCAGCAGCCAAGATTTGCTCGGGACAGGGGCGGATAATGAAAAACTGTTTTTT. It yields the protein CASSQDLLGTGADNEKLFF. Full variable domain (remainder filled in from reference TRBV14 and TRBJ1-4): EAGVTQFPSHSVIEKGQTVTLRCDPISGHDNLYWYRRVMGKEIKFLLHFVKESKQDESGMPNNRFLAERTGGTYSTLKVQPAELEDSGVYFCASSQDLLGTGADNEKLFFGSGTQLSVL.

This rearrangement joins TRBV6-1 to TRBJ1-4; D is possibly TRBD1 (5 bases). This CDR3 has 17 residues. V lost 0 bases and J 5 bases, leaving 16 bases between the germline ends. Germline CDR1 is MNHNS and CDR2 is SASEGT. CDR3 residues: CASSEASKAGWNEKLFF. The CDR3 nucleotides are TGTGCCAGCAGTGAAGCTTCAAAGGCAGGGTGGAATGAAAAACTGTTTTTT.

The chain carries TRBV10-3 and TRBJ2-7; 9 bases align to TRBD1. V shed 10 bases and J 5 bases; nucleotides not matched to a gene: 9. This CDR3 is 13 amino acids long. In germline, CDR1 is ENHRY, CDR2 SYGVKD. The CDR3 spells CATSGQGLNEQYF. The DNA of the CDR3 is TGTGCCACCTCGGGACAGGGTTTGAACGAGCAGTACTTC.

V and J are TRBV9 and TRBJ1-5; D is uncertain. The CDR3 is 14 amino acids. With 3 bases removed from V and 1 base from J, the gap between germline ends came to 8 bases. Germline CDR1 reads SGDLS; CDR2 reads YYNGEE. The CDR3 region has the DNA TGTGCCAGCAGCGCTGCCGGAAGCAATCAGCCCCAGCATTTT. Translated: CASSAAGSNQPQHF.

This sequence joins TRBV9 and TRBJ2-2; 7 positions match TRBD1. Germline CDR1 is SGDLS and CDR2 is YYNGEE. Germline trimming cut 1 base from V and 3 bases from J; bases unmatched to any gene: 6. CDR3 length: 16 amino acids. This chain's CDR3 is CASSVPRQGDTGELFF. The CDR3 region has the DNA TGTGCCAGCAGCGTACCCCGACAGGGAGACACCGGGGAGCTGTTTTTT. The complete variable domain, with remaining parts taken from reference TRBV9 and TRBJ2-2, reads DSGVTQTPKHLITATGQRVTLRCSPRSGDLSVYWYQQSLDQGLQFLIQYYNGEERAKGNILERFSAQQFPDLHSELNLSSLELGDSALYFCASSVPRQGDTGELFFGEGSRLTVL.

The chain uses TRBV9 and TRBJ2-6; D is uncertain. In germline, CDR1 is SGDLS, CDR2 YYNGEE. The CDR3 contains 13 residues. V was clipped by 5 bases and J by 0 bases, with 3 bases between them. CDR3 in DNA: TGTGCCAGCAGAAGCTCTGGGGCCAACGTCCTGACTTTC. Protein: CASRSSGANVLTF.

The rearrangement uses TRBV19 and TRBJ2-6, with a tentative D call TRBD1 (5 bases). Trimming shortened V by 4 bases and J by 0 bases, and 13 bases separated the two germline ends. Germline loops: CDR1 LNHDA, CDR2 SQIVND (reference sequence). The CDR3 has 17 residues. CDR3 region: CASSKPADSSGANVLTF. The CDR3 DNA is TGTGCCAGTAGTAAGCCCGCAGACAGCTCTGGGGCCAACGTCCTGACTTTC.

The chain combines TRBV7-9 with TRBJ2-5; 10 bases are a match to TRBD2. From germline, CDR1 is SEHNR and CDR2 FQNEAQ (reference sequence). Trimming took 4 bases from V and 0 from J; bases not matched to a gene: 8. The CDR3 runs to 17 residues. The CDR3: CASSSSGGALYQETQYF. The CDR3 coding sequence is TGTGCCAGCAGCTCCAGCGGGGGGGCGTTGTACCAAGAGACCCAGTACTTC. The whole variable domain, remainder taken from reference TRBV7-9 and TRBJ2-5, is DTGVSQNPRHKITKRGQNVTFRCDPISEHNRLYWYRQTLGQGPEFLTYFQNEAQLEKSRLLSDRFSAERPKGSFSTLEIQRTEQGDSAMYLCASSSSGGALYQETQYFGPGTRLLVL.

This clone came up once. The chain joins TRBV28 to TRBJ2-5, with 7 bases that match TRBD1. The DNA end lines up better with TRBJ2-7; the J call may be wrong. The CDR3 is made up of 15 amino acids. Germline-derived CDR1 and CDR2 are MDHEN and SYDVKM. CDR3 nucleotides: TGTGCCAGCAGTTTTCTGGGGACAGCGGCCTACGAGCAGTACTTC. It yields the protein CASSFLGTAAYEQYF.

The chain has TRBV2 and TRBJ2-1, with D possibly matching TRBD1 (11 bases). V lost 6 bases and J lost 6, with 36 bases in between. Germline V gives CDR1 SNHLY, CDR2 FYNNEI. There are 21 residues in the CDR3. CDR3 in DNA: TGTGCCAGCAGACCCTTCTGGACAGGGGGCCTCTCGACTAGCGGGTTCAATGAGCAGTTCTTC. Protein: CASRPFWTGGLSTSGFNEQFF.

The V and J genes are TRBV5-5 and TRBJ1-5, with D tentatively TRBD1 (6 bases). V was trimmed by 0 bases and J by 6 bases, leaving 10 bases between them. The CDR3 extends over 14 amino acids. Germline loops: CDR1 SGHKS, CDR2 YYEKEE (reference sequence). CDR3 sequence (DNA): TGTGCCAGCAGCTTGGCAGGGGTAGGTCAGCCCCAGCATTTT. The encoded protein is CASSLAGVGQPQHF.